The present TCR beta chain was sequenced within a study of blood T cell repertoires in COVID-19. About the study: Sample material is recorded as cDNA or gDNA derived from T cells, B-cell-depleted T cells, or PBMCs.

Original methodology: From reference gene primer amplification, estimates of nucleated cell counts were derived. TCRdb's table, derived via immunoSEQ multiplex PCR, lists solely in-frame clones and lacks some. V and J calls and clone size come straight from that table; D and trimming were deduced from the DNA. Of fewer than 110,000 clones detected, approximately 87% appear once; the ten largest clones hold 11%. The germline gives CDR1 DFQATT, CDR2 SNEGSKA (reference sequence). V was clipped by 0 bases and J by 5 bases, with 5 bases between them. CDR3 length: 11 residues. Sequences were obtained from peripheral blood. The sequence was collected from a woman aged 25 to 45 with acute or convalescent COVID-19. The chain links TRBV20-1 to TRBJ2-7; D is uncertain. Here the CDR3 reads CSARESNEQYF. The CDR3 coding sequence is TGCAGTGCTAGAGAATCTAACGAGCAGTACTTC.